A single sample gave rise to the 3 T cell receptor beta chains below, sequenced in a study of radiotherapy plus CTLA-4 blockade in lung cancer. The data were produced by immunoSEQ multiplex PCR, yet TCRdb's version contains in-frame clones alone and is incomplete. Here the sample spans 35,000 or so clones, 85% being singletons. Sequencing used peripheral blood, obtained from a patient treated with radiotherapy plus ipilimumab. The source is a human donor with non-small cell lung cancer who had stable disease on radiotherapy plus ipilimumab.

The chain has TRBV28 and TRBJ2-7; TRBD2 might be the D (6 bases). Looked up from germline, CDR1 is MDHEN and CDR2 is SYDVKM. V shed 7 bases and J shed 7 bases, with 17 bases lying between them. The CDR3 loop spans 13 amino acids. The CDR3 is CASKTGEWREQYF. CDR3 bases: TGTGCCAGCAAAACGGGGGAATGGCGGGAGCAGTACTTC.

Of note for this clone: The conserved phenylalanine or tryptophan normally closing the CDR3 is absent here, so this likely arose from a read error. The V gene is TRBV19, the J gene TRBJ2-7, with D perhaps TRBD2 (6 bases). This CDR3 comprises 12 residues. Germline loops: CDR1 LNHDA, CDR2 SQIVND (reference sequence). V dropped 3 bases and J dropped 3 bases, with 6 bases sitting between them. The CDR3 bases are TGTGCCAGTAGTATGGGAGGCTACGAGCAGTACCTC. Protein product: CASSMGGYEQYL.

The DNA for the CDR3 is TGTGCCAGCAGCGTAGTTGTGGGAGGGGGCACAGATACGCAGTATTTT. This translates into CASSVVVGGGTDTQYF. The chain is built from TRBV9 and TRBJ2-3, with 7 positions matching TRBD2. The ends lost 0 bases at V and 1 base at J; junction bases unmatched: 5. The CDR3 runs to 16 residues. Germline lookup yields CDR1 SGDLS and CDR2 YYNGEE. The variable domain in full, with the rest retrieved from reference TRBV9 and TRBJ2-3, is DSGVTQTPKHLITATGQRVTLRCSPRSGDLSVYWYQQSLDQGLQFLIQYYNGEERAKGNILERFSAQQFPDLHSELNLSSLELGDSALYFCASSVVVGGGTDTQYFGPGTRLTVL.